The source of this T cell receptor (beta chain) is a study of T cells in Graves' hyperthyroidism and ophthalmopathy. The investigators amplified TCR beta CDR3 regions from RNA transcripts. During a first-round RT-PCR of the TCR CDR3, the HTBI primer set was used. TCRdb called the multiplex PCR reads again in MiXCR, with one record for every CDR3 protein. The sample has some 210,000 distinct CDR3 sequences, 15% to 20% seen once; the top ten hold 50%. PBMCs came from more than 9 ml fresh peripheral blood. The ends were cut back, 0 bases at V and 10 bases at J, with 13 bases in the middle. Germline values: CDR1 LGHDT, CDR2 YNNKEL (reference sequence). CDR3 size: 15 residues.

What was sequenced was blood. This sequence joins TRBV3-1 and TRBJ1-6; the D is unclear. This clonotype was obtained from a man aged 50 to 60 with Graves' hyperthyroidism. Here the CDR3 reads CASSQDKLLGSPLHF. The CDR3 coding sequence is TGTGCCAGCAGCCAAGACAAACTGCTGGGCTCACCCCTCCACTTT.